This entry concerns a single T cell receptor (beta chain). The antigen it recognizes is unknown. Within one base of it there is no much larger clone, and no base qualities were kept. This entry is derived from a study of immune evolution from preneoplasia to lung adenocarcinoma (dated by TCRdb to about 2021). As for the study more broadly: HLA loss of heterozygosity was seen in around 7.3%, 15% and 36% of AIS, MIA and ADC lesions, and in no AAH lesions. POLYSOLVER was used to infer class I HLA alleles from exome data, and LOHHLA was used to detect allele-specific HLA loss. The sample size was set by how many specimens were available, not by a prior power calculation. It was reported in the study that 95 to 120 samples were used for TCR sequencing. Resected precursor lesions (AAH, AIS, MIA) and invasive adenocarcinomas were each compared against paired morphologically normal lung tissue. TCR sequencing data were obtained from 51 patients. Immune contexture across lung adenocarcinoma precursors and invasive adenocarcinoma was profiled using immune gene expression, TCR sequencing and multiplex immunofluorescence. The overall cohort comprised approximately 53 patients with pulmonary nodules who underwent surgical resection. The immune data were integrated with whole exome sequencing and methylation data from the same cohort of nodules. Paper-wide results and their limitations: The findings reflected association rather than direct causation, and larger cohorts with long-term follow-up and longitudinal biopsies were considered necessary. Normal lung had the highest top T cell clone frequencies, which appeared to decline progressively from AAH through AIS, MIA and invasive adenocarcinoma. The highest clonality was observed in normal lung, whereas higher T cell density and diversity but lower clonality appeared to be present in later-stage lesions. Because all patients came from Japan and China, whether the findings apply to Western populations was uncertain. KRAS-mutant nodules showed the highest T cell clonality compared with EGFR-mutant or double wild-type lesions.

Between about 2013 and 2017, the patients underwent resection in either Japan or China. Two lung cancer pathologists independently reviewed H&E slides to confirm the histologic diagnosis of every case. Premalignant or tumor cells were enriched for nucleic acid extraction by macro-dissection performed after pathologic assessment. DNA was isolated from FFPE tissue using the AllPrep DNA/RNA FFPE Kit. Trimming removed 3 bases from V and 4 bases from J, leaving 8 bases between the germline ends. The germline V gene specifies KGHSH as CDR1 and LQKENI as CDR2. Counted from cysteine to phenylalanine, this CDR3 has 13 amino acids. Just CDR3 DNA is preserved here, 39 bases in frame from base 1. TCR beta CDR3 regions were sequenced from DNA using the immunoSEQ hsTCRbeta Kit. On the authors' methods: The ImmunoSEQ Analyzer was used to analyse the TCR sequencing data. T cell clonality was calculated on productive rearrangements as 1 minus Pielou's evenness. To measure T cell diversity, the inverse Simpson index was applied to productive templates. T cell density was defined as TCR beta template counts normalized to usable DNA, with usable DNA estimated by amplifying and sequencing housekeeping genes. Two-sided Kruskal-Wallis tests were used to compare TCR metrics across histologic stages. TCRdb provides this immuneACCESS table in a form limited to in-frame rearrangements. Some clones are lacking; in checked studies, under half of them reflect an unresolved V gene, and why the rest are absent is not known. That table gives V, J and clone size, and the DNA gave D and trimming. Within this sample are approximately 4,900 clones, with around nine tenths of them counted one time only. The top ten constitute about 2.1% of the sample.

Sequenced input: FFPE atypical adenomatous hyperplasia tissue from the lung. The cell subset or site label, as the study defines it: atypical adenomatous hyperplasia (AAH), lung preneoplasia. This sequence uses TRBV18 and TRBJ2-3; the D gene is not confidently resolved. The TCR was taken from an older person with lung adenocarcinoma. The CDR3 in this case is CASSPTVADTQYF. The bases read TGTGCCAGCTCACCTACGGTGGCAGATACGCAGTATTTT.